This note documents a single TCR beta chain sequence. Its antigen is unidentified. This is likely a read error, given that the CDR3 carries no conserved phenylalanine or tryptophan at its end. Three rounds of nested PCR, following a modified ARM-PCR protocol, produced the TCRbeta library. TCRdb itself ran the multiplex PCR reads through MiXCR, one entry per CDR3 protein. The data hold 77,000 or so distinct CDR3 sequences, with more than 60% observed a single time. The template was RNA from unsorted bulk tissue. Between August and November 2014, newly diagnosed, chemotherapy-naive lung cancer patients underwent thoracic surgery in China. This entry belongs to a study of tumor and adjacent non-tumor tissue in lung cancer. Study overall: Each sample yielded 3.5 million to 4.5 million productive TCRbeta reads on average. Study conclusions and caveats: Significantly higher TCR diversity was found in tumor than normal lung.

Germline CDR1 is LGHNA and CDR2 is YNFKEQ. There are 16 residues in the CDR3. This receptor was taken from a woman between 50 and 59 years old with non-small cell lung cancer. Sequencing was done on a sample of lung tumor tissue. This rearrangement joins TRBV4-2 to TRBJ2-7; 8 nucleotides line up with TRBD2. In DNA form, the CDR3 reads TGTGCCATCAGCCAAGAATCTAGCGGGTCTTCCTACGAGCAGTACTGC. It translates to CAISQESSGSSYEQYC.